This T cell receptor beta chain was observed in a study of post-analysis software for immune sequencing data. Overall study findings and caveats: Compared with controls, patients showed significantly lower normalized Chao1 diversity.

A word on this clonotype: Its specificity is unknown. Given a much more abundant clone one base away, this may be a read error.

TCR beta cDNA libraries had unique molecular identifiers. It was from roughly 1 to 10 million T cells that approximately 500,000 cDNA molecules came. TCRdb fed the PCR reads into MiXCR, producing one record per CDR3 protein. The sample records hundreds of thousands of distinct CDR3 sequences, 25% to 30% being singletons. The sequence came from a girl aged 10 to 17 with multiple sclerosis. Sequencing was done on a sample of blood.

CDR3 loop: CSAEAWGPGGTQYF. The CDR3, as DNA: TGCAGCGCGGAGGCATGGGGCCCAGGAGGGACCCAGTACTTC. The genes are TRBV29-1 and TRBJ2-5; D is possibly TRBD1 or TRBD2 (5 bases each). From germline, CDR1 is SQVTM and CDR2 ANQGSEA. The CDR3 contains 14 residues. With 7 bases removed from V and 7 bases from J, the gap between germline ends came to 22 bases.